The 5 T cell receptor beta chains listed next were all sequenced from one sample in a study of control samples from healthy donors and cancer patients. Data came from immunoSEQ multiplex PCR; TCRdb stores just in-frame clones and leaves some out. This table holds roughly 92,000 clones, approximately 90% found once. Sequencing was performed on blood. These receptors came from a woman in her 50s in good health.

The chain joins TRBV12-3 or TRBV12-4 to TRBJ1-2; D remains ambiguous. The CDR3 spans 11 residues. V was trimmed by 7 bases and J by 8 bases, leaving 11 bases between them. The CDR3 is CASTLRGGYTF. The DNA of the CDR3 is TGTGCCAGCACTCTTCGGGGAGGCTACACCTTC.

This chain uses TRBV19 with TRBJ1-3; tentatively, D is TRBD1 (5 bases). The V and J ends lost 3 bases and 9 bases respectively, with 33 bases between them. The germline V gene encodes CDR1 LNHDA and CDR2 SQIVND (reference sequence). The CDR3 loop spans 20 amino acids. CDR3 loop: CASSIPVGHLAKLIKFTIYF. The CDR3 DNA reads TGTGCCAGTAGTATTCCCGTAGGACACCTGGCGAAATTAATCAAGTTCACCATATATTTT.

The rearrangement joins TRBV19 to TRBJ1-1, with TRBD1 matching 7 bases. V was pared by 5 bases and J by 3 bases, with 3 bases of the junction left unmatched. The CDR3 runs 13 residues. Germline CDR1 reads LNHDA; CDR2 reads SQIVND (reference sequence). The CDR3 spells CASSGQGDTEAFF. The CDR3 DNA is TGTGCCAGTAGTGGCCAGGGGGACACTGAAGCTTTCTTT.

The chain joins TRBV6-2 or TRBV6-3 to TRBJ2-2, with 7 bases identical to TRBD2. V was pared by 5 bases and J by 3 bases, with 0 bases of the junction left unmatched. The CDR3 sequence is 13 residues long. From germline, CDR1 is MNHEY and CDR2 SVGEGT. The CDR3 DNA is TGTGCCAGCAGTCTAGCGGACACCGGGGAGCTGTTTTTT. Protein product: CASSLADTGELFF.

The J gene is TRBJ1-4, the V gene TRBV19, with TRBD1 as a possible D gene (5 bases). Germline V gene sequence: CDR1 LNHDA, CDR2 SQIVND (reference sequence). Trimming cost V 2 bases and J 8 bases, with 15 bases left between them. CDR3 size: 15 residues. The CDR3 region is CASSILGRLSEKLFF. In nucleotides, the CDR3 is TGTGCCAGTAGTATATTGGGACGGCTTAGCGAAAAACTGTTTTTT.